This entry lists 30 T cell receptor beta chains sequenced from one sample in a study of blood T cell repertoires in COVID-19 (dated by TCRdb to the early 2020s). Library preparation was by the immunoSEQ multiplex PCR assay. As stored in TCRdb, this immuneACCESS dataset retains in-frame rearrangements with V and J assigned. A fraction of the clones does not appear; measured against another copy, unresolved V genes explain less than half of the discrepancy, and the remainder lacks a known reason. Counted in this sample were 200,000 to 300,000 clones; around four fifths of them appeared once. The top ten constitute around 6.5% of the sample. Sequencing input: peripheral blood. The source of these receptors is a woman aged 60-70 years with active or convalescent COVID-19.

The chain combines TRBV7-8 with TRBJ2-1; possibly TRBD1 for D (6 bases). The CDR3 is 16 amino acids. Trimming stripped 6 bases from V and 1 base from J, with 16 bases between. CDR1 is SGHVS, CDR2 FQNEAQ, per germline. The CDR3 reads CASSRNRDISYNEQFF. CDR3 DNA: TGTGCCAGCAGTAGGAACCGGGACATTTCCTACAATGAGCAGTTCTTC.

The V gene is TRBV27, the J gene TRBJ1-5, with D possibly TRBD1 on 5 matching bases. Germline CDR1 MNHEY, CDR2 SMNVEV (reference sequence). CDR3 size: 17 residues. V was trimmed by 4 bases and J by 1 base, leaving 17 bases between them. CDR3 bases: TGTGCCAGCAGTTCAGCTTGGGGGGGTGGGAGCAATCAGCCCCAGCATTTT. It encodes CASSSAWGGGSNQPQHF.

Notes on this clone: The same CDR3 is also encoded by other DNA sequences in this sample. This chain's CDR3 is CASSLGQGHGYTF. CDR3 sequence (DNA): TGCGCCAGCAGCTTGGGTCAGGGTCATGGCTACACCTTC. The genes are TRBV5-1 and TRBJ1-2; perhaps TRBD1 as D (5 bases). CDR1 is SGHRS and CDR2 is YFSETQ in the germline V gene. V shed 0 bases and J shed 6 bases, with 9 bases lying between them. This CDR3 spans 13 amino acids.

The chain has TRBV4-1 and TRBJ2-2, with TRBD2 matching over 9 bases. Germline CDR1 is MGHRA and CDR2 is YSYEKL. V was clipped by 1 base and J by 0 bases; unmatched bases: 9. CDR3 length: 19 residues. The CDR3 DNA follows: TGCGCCAGCAGCCAAGCGGCTAGCGGGGCCAACGCGAACACCGGGGAGCTGTTTTTT. Amino acids: CASSQAASGANANTGELFF.

This chain links TRBV28 with TRBJ2-1, with 9 bases that match TRBD2. V trimming: 5 bases; J trimming: 3 bases; junction bases outside the gene matches: 11. Germline V gene lookup returns CDR1 MDHEN and CDR2 SYDVKM. The CDR3 contains 17 residues. In DNA form, the CDR3 reads TGTGCCAGCAGTCCCCTGGCGGGGGGGCCAGGCTACAATGAGCAGTTCTTC. As protein: CASSPLAGGPGYNEQFF.

V is TRBV7-8 and J is TRBJ1-1; D remains unclear. The CDR3 is 13 residues long. Trimming took 5 bases from V and 1 from J, leaving 8 bases between them. Germline CDR1 SGHVS, CDR2 FQNEAQ. This CDR3 reads CASSRRGNTEAFF. The CDR3, as DNA: TGTGCCAGCAGCCGGCGGGGGAACACTGAAGCTTTCTTT.

This clone was seen a single time. The J gene is TRBJ1-5, the V gene TRBV2; no definite D call. CDR1 SNHLY and CDR2 FYNNEI come from the germline V gene. This CDR3 has 16 amino acids. Trimming shortened V by 6 bases and J by 0 bases, and 15 bases separated the two germline ends. CDR3 amino acids: CASRPPNRDSNQPQHF. CDR3 nucleotide sequence: TGTGCCAGCAGGCCGCCAAACCGGGATAGCAATCAGCCCCAGCATTTT.

The chain carries TRBV5-4 and TRBJ1-6; a weak D match, TRBD1 (6 bases). Trimming pared 4 bases from V and 10 bases from J, leaving 18 bases between. The CDR3 extends over 15 amino acids. Germline V gene data show CDR1 as SGHNT and CDR2 as YYREEE (reference sequence). The DNA for the CDR3 is TGTGCCAGCAGCCAAGATCGGACGACAGGCTCACCCCTCCACTTT. Residues: CASSQDRTTGSPLHF.

The chain has TRBV11-2 and TRBJ2-7, with TRBD2 matching 10 bases. There are 16 residues in the CDR3. V lost 4 bases and J lost 7; bases outside the gene matches: 13. Per germline, CDR1 SGHAT and CDR2 FQNNGV. The CDR3 DNA is TGTGCCAGCAGCTCGCCCTCCGCTAGCGGGAGCGGGGAGCAGTACTTC. Translation: CASSSPSASGSGEQYF.

This clone came up once. The rearrangement joins TRBV7-9 to TRBJ2-3, with TRBD2 as a possible D gene (6 bases). CDR1 and CDR2 from the germline V gene are SEHNR and FQNEAQ (reference sequence). The CDR3 length is 16 residues. V was pared by 5 bases and J by 6 bases, with 21 bases between. CDR3 nucleotides: TGTGCCAGCAGCCCCATCAACAGCGCCGCGGGGGATACGCAGTATTTT. It is translated as CASSPINSAAGDTQYF.

The genes are TRBV2 and TRBJ2-1; D may be TRBD2 (5 bases). Germline CDR1 reads SNHLY; CDR2 reads FYNNEI. The length of the CDR3 is 16 residues. V lost 4 bases and J lost 4, with 17 bases in between. CDR3 in DNA: TGTGCCAGCAGTGGAGGGCACCTTTCCCTTTACAATGAGCAGTTCTTC. It is translated as CASSGGHLSLYNEQFF.

V usage is TRBV2 and J usage is TRBJ1-2, with 8 bases identical to TRBD1. Germline lookup yields CDR1 SNHLY and CDR2 FYNNEI. CDR3 length equals 13 residues. With V trimmed by 4 bases and J by 8 bases, 6 bases remained unmatched. CDR3 nucleotide sequence: TGTGCCAGCAGTGCATCCGACAGGGGCGGCTACACCTTC. This encodes CASSASDRGGYTF.

The chain joins TRBV7-2 to TRBJ2-3, with 11 bases that match TRBD2. Germline lookup yields CDR1 SGHTA and CDR2 FQGNSA. The CDR3 sequence is 16 residues long. V lost 4 bases and J lost 1; bases outside the gene matches: 4. The CDR3 reads CASSSLGLAGTDTQYF. In DNA form, the CDR3 reads TGTGCCAGCAGCTCACTGGGACTAGCGGGCACAGATACGCAGTATTTT.

This chain joins TRBV6-1 and TRBJ2-7; D perhaps matches TRBD1 (6 bases). Trimming left V 3 bases short and J 9 bases short, with 15 bases between. Germline CDR1 reads MNHNS; CDR2 reads SASEGT. This CDR3 comprises 13 residues. The CDR3 region is CASSDRGIGAQYF. CDR3 sequence (DNA): TGTGCCAGCAGTGACAGGGGTATAGGCGCGCAGTACTTC.

The chain couples TRBV11-3 to TRBJ2-1, with a weak D call TRBD2 (6 bases). The CDR3 totals 16 residues. Germline CDR1 is SGHNT and CDR2 is YENEEA. V lost 2 bases and J 5 bases, leaving 16 bases between the germline ends. The CDR3 sequence is CASSLWAGWGDNEQFF. CDR3 in DNA: TGTGCCAGCAGCTTATGGGCGGGATGGGGGGACAATGAGCAGTTCTTC.

This clone has just one count. One junction end disagrees with the germline gene, perhaps due to a read error. The V and J genes are TRBV7-2 and TRBJ2-5; 7 nucleotides align to TRBD1. The germline gives CDR1 SGHTA, CDR2 FQGNSA. CDR3 size: 14 residues. The CDR3 DNA follows: TGTGCCAGCAACCGACGGGACAGAGAAGAGAGCCAGTACTTC. Amino acid sequence: CASNRRDREESQYF.

This rearrangement joins TRBV7-9 to TRBJ2-3, with D perhaps matching TRBD2 (6 bases). CDR3 length: 16 amino acids. The ends were cut back, 3 bases at V and 2 bases at J, with 15 bases in the middle. Germline loops: CDR1 SEHNR, CDR2 FQNEAQ (reference sequence). CDR3 coding DNA: TGTGCCAGCAGCTTTGCATCCCCGGGGGACACAGATACGCAGTATTTT. Protein: CASSFASPGDTDTQYF.

The chain links TRBV7-2 to TRBJ1-1; weak D call: TRBD1 (6 bases). V was trimmed by 5 bases and J by 1 base, leaving 11 bases between them. Germline V lookup: CDR1 SGHTA, CDR2 FQGNSA. The CDR3 sequence is 14 residues long. The CDR3 DNA is TGTGCCAGCAGCCCACAGGGCACGAACACTGAAGCTTTCTTT. Translating gives CASSPQGTNTEAFF.

The rearrangement joins TRBV4-1 to TRBJ2-3; no clear D. V shed 4 bases and J shed 3 bases, with 5 bases lying between them. Germline values: CDR1 MGHRA, CDR2 YSYEKL. The CDR3 spans 12 residues. The CDR3 DNA follows: TGCGCCAGCAGCCGCGGAACAGATACGCAGTATTTT. The encoded protein is CASSRGTDTQYF.

The CDR3 DNA sequence: TGTGCCAGCAGGGCTAGCGGGGGCTACAATGAGCAGTTCTTC. It encodes CASRASGGYNEQFF. V is TRBV7-9 and J is TRBJ2-1; 10 bases line up with TRBD2. Germline lookup yields CDR1 SEHNR and CDR2 FQNEAQ (reference sequence). The CDR3 covers 14 residues. The V segment lost 6 bases and the J segment 3 bases; nucleotides outside the gene matches: 2. Looking up the rest from reference TRBV7-9 and TRBJ2-1 gives the full variable domain: DTGVSQNPRHKITKRGQNVTFRCDPISEHNRLYWYRQTLGQGPEFLTYFQNEAQLEKSRLLSDRFSAERPKGSFSTLEIQRTEQGDSAMYLCASRASGGYNEQFFGPGTRLTVL.

For the CDR3, the DNA is TGCGCCAGCAGCTTGATGGGTCTCGGGTATAATTCACCCCTCCACTTT. Encoded protein: CASSLMGLGYNSPLHF. The V gene is TRBV5-1, the J gene TRBJ1-6, with D unclear. This CDR3 is 16 amino acids long. CDR1 SGHRS and CDR2 YFSETQ come from the germline V gene. The ends were cut back, 1 base at V and 4 bases at J, with 12 bases in the middle.

V and J are TRBV7-9 and TRBJ2-1; a possible D gene is TRBD2 (5 bases). Germline V gene sequence: CDR1 SEHNR, CDR2 FQNEAQ (reference sequence). The V end was cut by 2 bases, the J end by 0 bases, with 8 bases between. The CDR3 runs to 15 residues. The CDR3 is CASSLPGSSYNEQFF. The CDR3 DNA follows: TGTGCCAGCAGCTTACCGGGGAGCTCCTACAATGAGCAGTTCTTC.

This rearrangement joins TRBV29-1 to TRBJ2-7, with 10 nucleotides matching TRBD2. CDR3 length equals 14 residues. Germline assignment: CDR1 SQVTM and CDR2 ANQGSEA. The ends lost 6 bases at V and 2 bases at J; junction bases unmatched: 7. CDR3 in DNA: TGCAGCGTCCCCGGAACTAGCGGGGCCTACGAGCAGTACTTC. Amino acids: CSVPGTSGAYEQYF.

The V gene is TRBV5-5, the J gene TRBJ2-1; TRBD2 agrees at 11 bases. CDR3 length equals 17 residues. Germline lookup yields CDR1 SGHKS and CDR2 YYEKEE (reference sequence). Losses at the gene ends were 3 bases for V and 3 bases for J; bases not matched to a gene: 8. The CDR3 coding sequence is TGTGCCAGCAGCTCGATAGGAGGACTAGCGGGCTACAATGAGCAGTTCTTC. This encodes CASSSIGGLAGYNEQFF.

The rearrangement uses TRBV13 and TRBJ1-1; D perhaps matches TRBD1 (5 bases). The CDR3 extends over 12 amino acids. Trimming took off 5 bases at V and 8 bases at J, with 12 bases between the two ends. The germline V gene has CDR1 PRHDT and CDR2 FYEKMQ (reference sequence). The CDR3 bases are TGTGCCAGCAGCCAACCCCGGGGGGAAGCTTTCTTT. Translating gives CASSQPRGEAFF.

The chain uses TRBV6-5 and TRBJ2-3; 8 nucleotides line up with TRBD2. J gave up 5 bases and V 7 bases, and 8 bases lay outside the gene matches. The CDR3 runs 14 residues. Per the germline V gene, CDR1 is MNHEY and CDR2 is SVGAGI. The CDR3 loop is CASKPGLGGDTQYF. The CDR3 DNA sequence: TGTGCCAGCAAACCGGGACTAGGGGGAGATACGCAGTATTTT.

The chain is built from TRBV30 and TRBJ2-1, with D possibly TRBD1 on 7 matching bases. Trimming shortened V by 2 bases and J by 14 bases, and 19 bases separated the two germline ends. The CDR3 covers 13 residues. Germline CDR1 and CDR2: GTSNPN and SVGIG (reference sequence). DNA for the CDR3: TGTGCCTGGAGTAACCGACAGGGAGGCTTGGAGTTCTTC. Amino acids: CAWSNRQGGLEFF.

The sample holds a few counts of this clone. V gene TRBV2 combines with J gene TRBJ1-5; D gene uncertain. Per the germline V gene, CDR1 is SNHLY and CDR2 is FYNNEI. CDR3 length equals 17 residues. V was cut by 4 bases and J by 0 bases, with 16 bases left in between. In DNA form, the CDR3 reads TGTGCCAGCAGTGCCAGCGGCCGGGATGATAGCAATCAGCCCCAGCATTTT. Amino acid sequence: CASSASGRDDSNQPQHF.

This chain links TRBV3-1 (or the pseudogene TRBV3-2) with TRBJ2-1; 9 bases match TRBD2. Losses at the gene ends were 4 bases for V and 9 bases for J; bases not matched to a gene: 7. Germline-derived CDR1 and CDR2 are LGHDT and YNNKEL (reference sequence). The CDR3 totals 14 residues. CDR3 nucleotides: TGTGCCAGCAGCCCCAGCGGGGGGCGGGGTGAGCAGTTCTTC. Translated: CASSPSGGRGEQFF.

The rearrangement links TRBV7-2 to TRBJ1-2, with TRBD1 identical over 9 bases. The CDR3 loop spans 15 amino acids. Germline CDR1 and CDR2: SGHTA and FQGNSA. With V trimmed by 5 bases and J by 8 bases, 12 bases remained unmatched. The CDR3 sequence is CASSTEDRGFDGYTF. In nucleotides, the CDR3 is TGTGCCAGCAGCACGGAGGACAGGGGTTTCGACGGCTACACCTTC.